These T cell receptor beta chains were read from a single sample in a study of immune characterization of retroperitoneal liposarcoma. Via MiXCR, TCRdb re-called the PCR reads, giving one row per CDR3 protein. The sample carries some 11,000 distinct CDR3 sequences, approximately 22% recorded once. The specimen was blood. The source is a female donor with retroperitoneal liposarcoma. The CDR3 runs from the conserved cysteine through the conserved F or W. A D gene is named only where the DNA matches it firmly. Clone sizes are given selectively: once, few, many, or a class where the clone is expanded.

j_call d_call clone_size v_call cdr3_nt cdr3_aa
TRBJ2-7 TRBD2 few TRBV5-5 TGTGCCAGCAGCTTGGCCGCCCTAGCGGGAAGCTCCTACGAGCAGTACTTC CASSLAALAGSSYEQYF
TRBJ2-1 NA many TRBV11-3 TGTGCCAGCAGCTTAGACCGGGGTCCCTACAATGAGCAGTTCTTC CASSLDRGPYNEQFF
TRBJ2-7 TRBD2 NA TRBV12-3/TRBV12-4 TGTGCCAGCAGTCGGACTAGCGGCTCCTACGAGCAGTACTTC CASSRTSGSYEQYF
TRBJ2-3 NA NA TRBV7-2 TGTGCCAGCAGCTTAGCGGGAGGAGGGTCTAGCACAGATACGCAGTATTTT CASSLAGGGSSTDTQYF
TRBJ2-1 NA many TRBV12-3/TRBV12-4 TGTGCCAGCAGTCCATACCGGGACCTGTACAATGAGCAGTTCTTC CASSPYRDLYNEQFF
TRBJ1-2 NA many TRBV6-1 TGTGCCAGCAGCAGGGGTCTAAGTGGCTACACCTTC CASSRGLSGYTF
TRBJ1-1 NA NA TRBV28 TGTGCCAGCAGTTCTGTACTTGAAGAAGCTTTCTTT CASSSVLEEAFF
TRBJ1-1 NA NA TRBV4-1 TGCGCCAGCAGCCCTAACGACAGGAACACTGAAGCTTTCTTT CASSPNDRNTEAFF
TRBJ2-3 TRBD2 medium-sized TRBV11-1 TGTGCCAGCAGCTTAGACCTAGCGGGAGTAGATACGCAGTATTTT CASSLDLAGVDTQYF
TRBJ2-3 NA medium-sized TRBV6-1 TGTGCCAGCAGTGAAGGTGGAGGCACAGATACGCAGTATTTT CASSEGGGTDTQYF
TRBJ2-1 TRBD1 many TRBV5-4 TGTGCCAGCAGCCCGGACAGGGGCGTCCACAATGAGCAGTTCTTC CASSPDRGVHNEQFF
TRBJ2-7 TRBD2 few TRBV5-6 TGTGCCAGCAGCTTCGGACTAGCGGGAGTGTACGAGCAGTACTTC CASSFGLAGVYEQYF
TRBJ2-1 TRBD1 NA TRBV5-4 TGTGCCAGCAGCCCCGGACAGGGCAGGTACAATGAGCAGTTCTTC CASSPGQGRYNEQFF
TRBJ2-7 NA many TRBV11-2 TGTGCCAGCAGCCCGGGGTCGGGCGAGCAGTACTTC CASSPGSGEQYF
TRBJ2-3 TRBD2 many TRBV6-1 TGTGCCAGCAGCGGACTAGTGCAGAGGACAGATACGCAGTATTTT CASSGLVQRTDTQYF